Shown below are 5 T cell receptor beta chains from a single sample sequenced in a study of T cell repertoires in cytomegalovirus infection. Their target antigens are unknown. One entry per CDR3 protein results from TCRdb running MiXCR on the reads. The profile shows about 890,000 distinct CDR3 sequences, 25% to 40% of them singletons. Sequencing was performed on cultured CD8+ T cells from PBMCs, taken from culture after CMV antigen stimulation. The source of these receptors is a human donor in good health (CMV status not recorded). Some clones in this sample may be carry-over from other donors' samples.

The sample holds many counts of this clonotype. This CDR3 is CAIIPLFQEEDKHGYTF. CDR3 bases: TGTGCCATCATTCCCCTCTTTCAGGAGGAGGACAAGCATGGCTACACCTTC. The chain recombines TRBV12-3 or TRBV12-4 with TRBJ1-2, with a possible D match to TRBD1 (5 bases). CDR3 length: 17 amino acids. The V end was cut by 10 bases, the J end by 6 bases, with 30 bases between.

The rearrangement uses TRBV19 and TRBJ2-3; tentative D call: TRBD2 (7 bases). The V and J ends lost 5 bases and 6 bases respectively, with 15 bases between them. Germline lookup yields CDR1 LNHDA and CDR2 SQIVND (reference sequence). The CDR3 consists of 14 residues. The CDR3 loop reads CASSHRGAADTQYF. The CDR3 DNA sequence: TGTGCCAGTAGTCATCGGGGGGCGGCTGATACGCAGTATTTT. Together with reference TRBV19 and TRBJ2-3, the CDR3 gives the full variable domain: DGGITQSPKYLFRKEGQNVTLSCEQNLNHDAMYWYRQDPGQGLRLIYYSQIVNDFQKGDIAEGYSVSREKKESFPLTVTSAQKNPTAFYLCASSHRGAADTQYFGPGTRLTVL.

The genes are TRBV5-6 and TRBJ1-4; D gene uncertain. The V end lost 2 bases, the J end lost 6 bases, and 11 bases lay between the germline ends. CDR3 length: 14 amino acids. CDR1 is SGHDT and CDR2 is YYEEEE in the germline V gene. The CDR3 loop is CASSFGRPHEKLFF. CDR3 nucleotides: TGTGCCAGCAGCTTTGGGAGGCCTCATGAAAAACTGTTTTTT.

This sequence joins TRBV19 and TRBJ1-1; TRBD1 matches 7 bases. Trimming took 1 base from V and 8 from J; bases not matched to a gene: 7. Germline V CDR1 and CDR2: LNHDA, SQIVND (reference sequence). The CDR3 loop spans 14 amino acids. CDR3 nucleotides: TGTGCCAGTAGTATAGGCGCCGGGACAGAGGAAGCTTTCTTT. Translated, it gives CASSIGAGTEEAFF.

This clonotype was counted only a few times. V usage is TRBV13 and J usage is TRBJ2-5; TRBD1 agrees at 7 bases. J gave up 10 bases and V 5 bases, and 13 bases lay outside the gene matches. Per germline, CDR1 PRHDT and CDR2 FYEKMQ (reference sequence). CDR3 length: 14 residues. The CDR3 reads CASSPSLQYRGQYF. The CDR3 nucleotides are TGTGCCAGCAGCCCATCGCTGCAGTACAGGGGCCAGTACTTC.